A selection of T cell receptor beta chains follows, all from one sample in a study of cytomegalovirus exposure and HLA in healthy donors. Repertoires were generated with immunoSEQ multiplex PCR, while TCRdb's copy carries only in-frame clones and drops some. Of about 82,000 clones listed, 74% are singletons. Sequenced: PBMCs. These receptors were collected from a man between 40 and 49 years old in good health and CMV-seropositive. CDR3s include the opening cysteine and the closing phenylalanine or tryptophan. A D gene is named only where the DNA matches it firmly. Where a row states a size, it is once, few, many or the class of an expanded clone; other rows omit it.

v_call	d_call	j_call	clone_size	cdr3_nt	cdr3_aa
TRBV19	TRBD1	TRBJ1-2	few	TGTGCCAGTAGTGAGGGACAGGCGTTTAACTATGGCTACACCTTC	CASSEGQAFNYGYTF
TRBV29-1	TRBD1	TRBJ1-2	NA	TGCAGCGTTCTTGAGGGGGCCCACTATGGCTACACCTTC	CSVLEGAHYGYTF
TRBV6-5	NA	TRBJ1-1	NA	TGTGCCAGCCGGTCGCTGGGGGGCACTGAAGCTTTCTTT	CASRSLGGTEAFF
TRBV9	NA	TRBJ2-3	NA	TGTGCCAGCAGCGTAGCACAGACAAAGGATACGCAGTATTTT	CASSVAQTKDTQYF
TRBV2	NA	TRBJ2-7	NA	TGTGCCATTAGCAAAGAGAAGACGGCATACGAGCAGTACTTC	CAISKEKTAYEQYF
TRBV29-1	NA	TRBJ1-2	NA	TGCAGCGTTGAAGATCTGGAGGAGGGTAACTATGGCTACACCTTC	CSVEDLEEGNYGYTF
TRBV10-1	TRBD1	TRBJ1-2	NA	TGCGCCAGCAGGCTTCACAGGGGGCTAAACTATGGCTACACCTTC	CASRLHRGLNYGYTF
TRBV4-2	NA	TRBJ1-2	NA	TGTGCCAGCAGCCAACTCGGATCCCCAGCGGATGGCTACACCTTC	CASSQLGSPADGYTF
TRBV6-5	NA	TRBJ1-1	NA	TGTGCCAGCAGTCCGACCCCAGGAGGGTCAAATGAAGCTTTCTTT	CASSPTPGGSNEAFF
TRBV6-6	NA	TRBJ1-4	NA	TGTGCCAGCCAGTTACCCCAGGCTGCGACTAATGAAAAACTGTTTTTT	CASQLPQAATNEKLFF
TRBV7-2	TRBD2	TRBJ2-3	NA	TGTGCCAGCAGTCCGGGCGGGGGGGCGGCAGATACGCAGTATTTT	CASSPGGGAADTQYF
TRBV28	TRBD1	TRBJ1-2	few	TGTGCCAGCAGTTTAGAAGGGACAGGGCTCTATGGCTACACCTTC	CASSLEGTGLYGYTF
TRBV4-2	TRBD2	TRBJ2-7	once	TGTGCCAGCAGCCAAGATGCTACTAGCGGGAGTTACGAGCAGTACTTC	CASSQDATSGSYEQYF
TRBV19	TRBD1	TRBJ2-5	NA	TGTGCCAGTAGTACTACAGGGGGCGCAGAGACCCAGTACTTC	CASSTTGGAETQYF
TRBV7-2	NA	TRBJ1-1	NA	TGTGCCAGCAGCCCGCGGATAGGAGGGAACACTGAAGCTTTCTTT	CASSPRIGGNTEAFF
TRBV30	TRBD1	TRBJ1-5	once	TGTGCCTGGAGCAACCTACGGACAGGGCAGGATCAGCCCCAGCATTTT	CAWSNLRTGQDQPQHF
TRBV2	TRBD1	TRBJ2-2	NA	TGTGCCAGCCGACCGGGACAGGAGACCACCGGGGAGCTGTTTTTT	CASRPGQETTGELFF
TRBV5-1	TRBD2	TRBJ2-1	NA	TGCGCCAGCAGCGTAGTACTAGCGGGAGGGCCAAATGAGCAGTTCTTC	CASSVVLAGGPNEQFF
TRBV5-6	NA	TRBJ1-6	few	TGTGCCAGCAGCTCCCAAGGGGCGAAATCACCCCTCCACTTT	CASSSQGAKSPLHF
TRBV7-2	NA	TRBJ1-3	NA	TGTGCCAGCAGCCGATCAGGGGCCGGAAACACCATATATTTT	CASSRSGAGNTIYF
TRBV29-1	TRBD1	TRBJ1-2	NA	TGCAGCGTACTTACCGACAGGGTGGAAGGCTACACCTTC	CSVLTDRVEGYTF
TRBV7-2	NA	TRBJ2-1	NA	TGTGCCAGCAGCTTAGGGGGGGGCAGGGAGTTCTTC	CASSLGGGREFF
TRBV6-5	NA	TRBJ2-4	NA	TGTGCCAGCAGTCCTGACTCGTTTGCCAAAAACATTCAGTACTTC	CASSPDSFAKNIQYF
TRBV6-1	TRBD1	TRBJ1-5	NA	TGTGCCAGCATCCTCGGGACAGATAGCAATCAGCCCCAGCATTTT	CASILGTDSNQPQHF
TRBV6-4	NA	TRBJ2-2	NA	TGTGCCAGCAGTGACGCTTCCCGGGGGACGACCGGGGAGCTGTTTTTT	CASSDASRGTTGELFF
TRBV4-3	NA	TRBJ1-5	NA	TGCGCCAGCAGCCAAGACTTGGCAGAGGGTCAGCCCCAGCATTTT	CASSQDLAEGQPQHF
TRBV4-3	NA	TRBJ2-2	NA	TGCGCCAGCAGCCAATTACGCAGGGGACCTGTGGGGGCCGGGGAGCTGTTTTTT	CASSQLRRGPVGAGELFF
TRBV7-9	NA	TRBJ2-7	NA	TGTGCCAGCAGCTTAGAGTTCCGAACAGGTGCTCCCTACGAGCAGTACTTC	CASSLEFRTGAPYEQYF
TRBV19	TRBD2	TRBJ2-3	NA	TGTGCCAGTAGTGGCCGACTAGCGGGACCCACAGATACGCAGTATTTT	CASSGRLAGPTDTQYF
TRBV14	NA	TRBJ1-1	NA	TGTGCCAGCAGCCAAGATAGTCGGAAGATAGCGACGGACACTGAAGCTTTCTTT	CASSQDSRKIATDTEAFF
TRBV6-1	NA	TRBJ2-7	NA	TGTGCCAGCAGTGCGATGGACAAAACCTACGAGCAGTACTTC	CASSAMDKTYEQYF
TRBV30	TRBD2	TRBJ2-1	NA	TGTGCCTGGAGTCTTGAAGCGGGAGGAGGGAATGAGCAGTTCTTC	CAWSLEAGGGNEQFF
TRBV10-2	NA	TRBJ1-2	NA	TGCGCCAGCAGTGAGTCTCGGCAGGGCTTAGGCTACACCTTC	CASSESRQGLGYTF
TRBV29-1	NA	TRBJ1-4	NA	TGCAGCGTTGCAACAAGTACTGAAAAACTGTTTTTT	CSVATSTEKLFF
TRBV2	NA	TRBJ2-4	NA	TGTGCCAGCAGAGACAGGCCGGGTTTAGCCAAAAACATTCAGTACTTC	CASRDRPGLAKNIQYF
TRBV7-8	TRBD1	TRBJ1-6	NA	TGTGCCAGCAGCCCCGGGACAGTTAATTCACCCCTCCACTTT	CASSPGTVNSPLHF
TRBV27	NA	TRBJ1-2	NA	TGTGCCAGCAGTGGGGAAGCTGGTGGGAGGTATGGCTACACCTTC	CASSGEAGGRYGYTF
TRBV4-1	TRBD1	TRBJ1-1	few	TGCGCCAGCAGCCGGACAGGGGAGACTGAAGCTTTCTTT	CASSRTGETEAFF
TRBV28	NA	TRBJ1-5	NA	TGTGCCAGCAGTTCCCTGGGCAACGGCAGAAGCCAGCCCCAGCATTTT	CASSSLGNGRSQPQHF
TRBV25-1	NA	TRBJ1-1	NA	TGTGCCAGCAGTGCCTTAGGGGATCCTGAAGCTTTCTTT	CASSALGDPEAFF